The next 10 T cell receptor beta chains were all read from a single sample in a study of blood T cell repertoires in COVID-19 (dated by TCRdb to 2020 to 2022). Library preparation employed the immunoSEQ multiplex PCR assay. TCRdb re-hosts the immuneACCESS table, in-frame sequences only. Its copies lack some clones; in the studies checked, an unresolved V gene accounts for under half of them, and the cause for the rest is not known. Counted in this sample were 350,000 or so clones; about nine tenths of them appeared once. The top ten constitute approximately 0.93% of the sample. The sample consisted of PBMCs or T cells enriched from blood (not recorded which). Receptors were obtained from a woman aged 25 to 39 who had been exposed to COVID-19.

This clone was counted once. In nucleotides, the CDR3 is TGTGCCAGCAGTGAAGCGGGCGGGTACTACGAGCAGTACTTC. This sequence encodes CASSEAGGYYEQYF. The chain employs TRBV6-1 and TRBJ2-7, with D tentatively TRBD2 (5 bases). In germline, CDR1 is MNHNS, CDR2 SASEGT. The CDR3 spans 14 residues. Trimming took 0 bases from V and 3 from J, leaving 9 bases between them.

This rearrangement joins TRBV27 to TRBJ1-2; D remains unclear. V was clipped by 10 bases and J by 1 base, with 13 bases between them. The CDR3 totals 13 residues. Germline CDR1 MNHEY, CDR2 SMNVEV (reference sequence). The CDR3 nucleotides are TGTGCCACCCTAGGAGAGGGTAACTATGGCTACACCTTC. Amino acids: CATLGEGNYGYTF.

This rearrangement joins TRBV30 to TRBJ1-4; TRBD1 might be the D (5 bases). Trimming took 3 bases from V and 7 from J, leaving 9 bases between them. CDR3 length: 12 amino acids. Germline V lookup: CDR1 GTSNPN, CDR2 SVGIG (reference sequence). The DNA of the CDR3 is TGTGCCTGGAGGCAGGGTGGTGAAAAACTGTTTTTT. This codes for CAWRQGGEKLFF.

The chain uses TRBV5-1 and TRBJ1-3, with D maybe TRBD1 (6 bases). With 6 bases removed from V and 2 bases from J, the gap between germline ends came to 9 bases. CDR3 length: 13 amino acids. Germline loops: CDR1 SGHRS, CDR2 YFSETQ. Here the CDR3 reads CASNQGTGNTIYF. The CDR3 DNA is TGCGCCAGCAACCAGGGGACTGGAAACACCATATATTTT.

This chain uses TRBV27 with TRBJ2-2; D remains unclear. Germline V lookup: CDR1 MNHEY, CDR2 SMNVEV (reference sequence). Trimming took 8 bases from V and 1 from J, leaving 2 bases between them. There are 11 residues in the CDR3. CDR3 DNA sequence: TGTGCCAGCCGGAACACCGGGGAGCTGTTTTTT. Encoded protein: CASRNTGELFF.

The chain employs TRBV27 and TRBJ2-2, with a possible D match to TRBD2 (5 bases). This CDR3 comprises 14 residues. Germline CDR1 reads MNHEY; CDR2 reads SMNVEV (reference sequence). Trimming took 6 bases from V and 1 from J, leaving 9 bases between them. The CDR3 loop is CASRAGRNTGELFF. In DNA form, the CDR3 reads TGTGCCAGCAGGGCGGGCCGGAACACCGGGGAGCTGTTTTTT.

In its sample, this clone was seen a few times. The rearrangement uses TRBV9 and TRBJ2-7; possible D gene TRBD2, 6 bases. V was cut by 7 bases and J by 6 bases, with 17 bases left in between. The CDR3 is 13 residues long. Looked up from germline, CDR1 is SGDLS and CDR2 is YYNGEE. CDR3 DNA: TGTGCCAGCTCCCCCTCTTTGGGGGGCGAGCAGTACTTC. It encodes CASSPSLGGEQYF. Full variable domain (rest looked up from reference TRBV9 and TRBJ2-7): DSGVTQTPKHLITATGQRVTLRCSPRSGDLSVYWYQQSLDQGLQFLIQYYNGEERAKGNILERFSAQQFPDLHSELNLSSLELGDSALYFCASSPSLGGEQYFGPGTRLTVT.

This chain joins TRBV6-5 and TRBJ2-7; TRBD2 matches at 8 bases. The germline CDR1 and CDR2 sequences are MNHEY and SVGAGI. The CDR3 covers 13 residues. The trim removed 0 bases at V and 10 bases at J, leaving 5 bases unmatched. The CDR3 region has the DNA TGTGCCAGCAGTTACTCAGCGGGGGAGGGCCAGTACTTC. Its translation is CASSYSAGEGQYF.

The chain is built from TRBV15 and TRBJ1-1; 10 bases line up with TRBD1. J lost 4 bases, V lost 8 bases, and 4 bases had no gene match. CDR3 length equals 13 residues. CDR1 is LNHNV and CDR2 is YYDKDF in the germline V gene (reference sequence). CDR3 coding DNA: TGTGCCACCTTGGGACAGGGGATCACTGAAGCTTTCTTT. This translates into CATLGQGITEAFF. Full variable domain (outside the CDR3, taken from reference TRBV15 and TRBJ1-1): DAMVIQNPRYQVTQFGKPVTLSCSQTLNHNVMYWYQQKSSQAPKLLFHYYDKDFNNEADTPDNFQSRRPNTSFCFLDIRSPGLGDTAMYLCATLGQGITEAFFGQGTRLTVV.

CDR3: CASSWQGLANYGYTF. Written as DNA, the CDR3 is TGTGCCAGCAGTTGGCAGGGCCTCGCTAACTATGGCTACACCTTC. The chain joins TRBV27 to TRBJ1-2, with D possibly being TRBD1 (5 bases). The germline CDR1 and CDR2 sequences are MNHEY and SMNVEV (reference sequence). Between the trimmed V and J ends, which lost 4 bases and 0 bases, there was a span of 12 bases. CDR3 size: 15 residues.